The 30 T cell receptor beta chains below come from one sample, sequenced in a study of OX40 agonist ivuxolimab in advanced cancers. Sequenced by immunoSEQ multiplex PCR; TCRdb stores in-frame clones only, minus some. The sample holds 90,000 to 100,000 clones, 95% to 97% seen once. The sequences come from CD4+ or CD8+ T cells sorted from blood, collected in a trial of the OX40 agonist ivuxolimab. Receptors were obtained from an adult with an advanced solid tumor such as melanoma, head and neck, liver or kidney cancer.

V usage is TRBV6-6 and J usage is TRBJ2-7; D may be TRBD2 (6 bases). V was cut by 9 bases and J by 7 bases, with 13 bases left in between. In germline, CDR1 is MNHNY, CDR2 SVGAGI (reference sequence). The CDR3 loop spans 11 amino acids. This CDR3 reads CASKQGGEQYF. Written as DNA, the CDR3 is TGTGCCAGTAAGCAGGGAGGAGAGCAGTACTTC.

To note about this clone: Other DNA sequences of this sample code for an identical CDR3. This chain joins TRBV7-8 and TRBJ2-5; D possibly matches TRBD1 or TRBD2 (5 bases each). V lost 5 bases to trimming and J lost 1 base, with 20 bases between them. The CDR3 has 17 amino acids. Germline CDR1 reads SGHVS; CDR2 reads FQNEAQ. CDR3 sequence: CASSPRTPRGTQETQYF. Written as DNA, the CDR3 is TGTGCCAGCAGCCCGCGGACACCCCGAGGGACCCAAGAGACCCAGTACTTC.

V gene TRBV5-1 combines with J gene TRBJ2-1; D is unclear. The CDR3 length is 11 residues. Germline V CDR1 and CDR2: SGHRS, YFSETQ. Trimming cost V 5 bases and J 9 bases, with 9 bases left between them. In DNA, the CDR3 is TGCGCCAGCAGAGGTTTCACTGAGCAGTTCTTC. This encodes CASRGFTEQFF.

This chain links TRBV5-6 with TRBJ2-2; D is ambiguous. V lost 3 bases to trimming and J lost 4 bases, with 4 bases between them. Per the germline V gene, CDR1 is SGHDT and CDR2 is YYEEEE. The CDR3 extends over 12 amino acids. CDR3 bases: TGTGCCAGCAGCTCCACCACCGGGGAGCTGTTTTTT. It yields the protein CASSSTTGELFF.

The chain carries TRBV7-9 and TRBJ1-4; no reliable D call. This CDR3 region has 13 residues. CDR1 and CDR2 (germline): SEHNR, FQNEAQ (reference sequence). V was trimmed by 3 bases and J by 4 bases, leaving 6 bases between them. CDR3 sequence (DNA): TGTGCCAGCAGCTTGGAGTTTAATGAAAAACTGTTTTTT. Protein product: CASSLEFNEKLFF.

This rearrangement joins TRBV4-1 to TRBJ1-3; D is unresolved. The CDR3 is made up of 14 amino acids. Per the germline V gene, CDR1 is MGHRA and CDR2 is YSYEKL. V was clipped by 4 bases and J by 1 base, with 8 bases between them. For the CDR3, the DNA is TGCGCCAGCAGCCTGTTGACTTCTGGAAACACCATATATTTT. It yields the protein CASSLLTSGNTIYF.

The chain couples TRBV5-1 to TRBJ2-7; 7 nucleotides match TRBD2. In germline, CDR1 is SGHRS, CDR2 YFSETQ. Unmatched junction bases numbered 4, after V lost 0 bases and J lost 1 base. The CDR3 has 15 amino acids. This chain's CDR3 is CASSLGLAASYEQYF. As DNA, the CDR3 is TGCGCCAGCAGCTTGGGTCTAGCGGCTTCCTACGAGCAGTACTTC. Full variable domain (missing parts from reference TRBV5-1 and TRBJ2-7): KAGVTQTPRYLIKTRGQQVTLSCSPISGHRSVSWYQQTPGQGLQFLFEYFSETQRNKGNFPGRFSGRQFSNSRSEMNVSTLELGDSALYLCASSLGLAASYEQYFGPGTRLTVT.

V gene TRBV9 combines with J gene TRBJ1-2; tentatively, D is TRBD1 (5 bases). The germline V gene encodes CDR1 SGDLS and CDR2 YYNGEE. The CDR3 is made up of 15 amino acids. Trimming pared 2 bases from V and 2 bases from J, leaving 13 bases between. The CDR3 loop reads CASSVGAALNYGYTF. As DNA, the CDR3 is TGTGCCAGCAGCGTTGGGGCGGCCTTAAACTATGGCTACACCTTC.

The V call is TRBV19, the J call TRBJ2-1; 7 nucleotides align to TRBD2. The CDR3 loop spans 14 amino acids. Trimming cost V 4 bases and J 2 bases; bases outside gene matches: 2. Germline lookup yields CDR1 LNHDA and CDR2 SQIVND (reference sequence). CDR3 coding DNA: TGTGCCAGTAGTACGGGGACTACCTACAATGAGCAGTTCTTC. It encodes CASSTGTTYNEQFF.

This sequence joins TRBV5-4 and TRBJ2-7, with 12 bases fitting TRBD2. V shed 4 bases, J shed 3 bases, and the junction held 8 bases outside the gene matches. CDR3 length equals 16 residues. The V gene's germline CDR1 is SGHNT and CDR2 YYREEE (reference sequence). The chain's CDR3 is CASSIGTSGSGYEQYF. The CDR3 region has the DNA TGTGCCAGCAGCATCGGGACTAGCGGGTCGGGCTACGAGCAGTACTTC.

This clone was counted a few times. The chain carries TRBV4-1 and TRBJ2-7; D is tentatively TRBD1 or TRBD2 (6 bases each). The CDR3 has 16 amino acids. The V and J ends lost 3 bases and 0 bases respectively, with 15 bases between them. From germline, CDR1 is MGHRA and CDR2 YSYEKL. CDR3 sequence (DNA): TGCGCCAGCAGCCATGCCGGGGGCAGGGCCTCCTACGAGCAGTACTTC. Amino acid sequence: CASSHAGGRASYEQYF.

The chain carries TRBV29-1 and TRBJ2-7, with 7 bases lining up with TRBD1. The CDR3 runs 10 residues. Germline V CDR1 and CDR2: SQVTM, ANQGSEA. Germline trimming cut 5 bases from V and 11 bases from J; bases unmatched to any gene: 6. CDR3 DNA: TGCAGCGTTCTGGGGACAGACGAGTACTTC. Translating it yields CSVLGTDEYF.

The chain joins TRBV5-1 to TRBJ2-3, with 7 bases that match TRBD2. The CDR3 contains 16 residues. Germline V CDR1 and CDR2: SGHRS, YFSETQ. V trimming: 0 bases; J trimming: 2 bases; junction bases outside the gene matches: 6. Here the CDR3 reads CASSLVASGDTDTQYF. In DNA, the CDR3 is TGCGCCAGCAGCTTGGTGGCTAGCGGCGACACAGATACGCAGTATTTT.

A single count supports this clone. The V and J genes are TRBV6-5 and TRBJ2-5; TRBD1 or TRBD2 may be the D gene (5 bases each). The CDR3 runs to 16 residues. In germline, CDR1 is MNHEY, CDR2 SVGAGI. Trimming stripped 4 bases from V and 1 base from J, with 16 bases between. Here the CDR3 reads CASSSGTAVLQETQYF. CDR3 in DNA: TGTGCCAGCAGTTCCGGGACCGCGGTCCTCCAAGAGACCCAGTACTTC.

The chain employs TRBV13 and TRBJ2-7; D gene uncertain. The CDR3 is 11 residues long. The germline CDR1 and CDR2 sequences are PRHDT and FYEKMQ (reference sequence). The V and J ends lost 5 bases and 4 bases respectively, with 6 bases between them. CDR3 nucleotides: TGTGCCAGCAGCGCTGCGTACGAGCAGTACTTC. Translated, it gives CASSAAYEQYF.

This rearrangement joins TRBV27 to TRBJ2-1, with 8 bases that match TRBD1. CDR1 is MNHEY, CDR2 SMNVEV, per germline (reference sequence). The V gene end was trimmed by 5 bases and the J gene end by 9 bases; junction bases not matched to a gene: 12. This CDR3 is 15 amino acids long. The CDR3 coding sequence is TGTGCCAGCAGTGTACCAAAGGACAGGGTAAGTGAGCAGTTCTTC. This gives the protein CASSVPKDRVSEQFF.

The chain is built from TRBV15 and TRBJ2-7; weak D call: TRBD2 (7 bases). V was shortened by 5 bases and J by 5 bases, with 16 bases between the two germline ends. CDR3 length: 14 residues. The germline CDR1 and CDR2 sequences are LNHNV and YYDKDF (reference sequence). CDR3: CATSPPGEGHEQYF. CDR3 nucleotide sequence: TGTGCCACCAGCCCCCCAGGGGAGGGTCACGAGCAGTACTTC. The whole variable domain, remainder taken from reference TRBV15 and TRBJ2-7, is DAMVIQNPRYQVTQFGKPVTLSCSQTLNHNVMYWYQQKSSQAPKLLFHYYDKDFNNEADTPDNFQSRRPNTSFCFLDIRSPGLGDTAMYLCATSPPGEGHEQYFGPGTRLTVT.

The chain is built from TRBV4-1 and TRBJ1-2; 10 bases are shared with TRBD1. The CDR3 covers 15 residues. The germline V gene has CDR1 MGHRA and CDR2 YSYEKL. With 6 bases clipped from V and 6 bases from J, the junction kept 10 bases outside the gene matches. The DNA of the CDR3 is TGCGCCAGCAGAAACCACGGACAGGGGGGCCATGGCTACACCTTC. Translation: CASRNHGQGGHGYTF.

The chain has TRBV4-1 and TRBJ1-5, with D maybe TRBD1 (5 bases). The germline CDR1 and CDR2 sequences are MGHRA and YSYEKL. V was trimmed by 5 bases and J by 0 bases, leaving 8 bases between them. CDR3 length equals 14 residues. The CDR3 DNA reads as TGCGCCAGCAGCGAAGGGGATAGCAATCAGCCCCAGCATTTT. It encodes CASSEGDSNQPQHF.

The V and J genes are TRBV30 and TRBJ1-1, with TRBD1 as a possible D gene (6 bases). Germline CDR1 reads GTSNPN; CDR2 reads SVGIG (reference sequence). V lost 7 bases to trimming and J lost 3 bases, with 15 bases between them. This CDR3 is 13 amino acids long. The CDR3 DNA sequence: TGTGCCTTCCGGGACACCTGGGACACTGAAGCTTTCTTT. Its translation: CAFRDTWDTEAFF.

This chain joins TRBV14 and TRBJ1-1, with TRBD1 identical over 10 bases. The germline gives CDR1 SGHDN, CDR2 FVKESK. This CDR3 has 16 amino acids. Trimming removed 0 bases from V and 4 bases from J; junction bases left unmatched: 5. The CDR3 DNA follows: TGTGCCAGCAGCCAAGAGGGGACAGGGGTGGTCACTGAAGCTTTCTTT. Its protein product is CASSQEGTGVVTEAFF.

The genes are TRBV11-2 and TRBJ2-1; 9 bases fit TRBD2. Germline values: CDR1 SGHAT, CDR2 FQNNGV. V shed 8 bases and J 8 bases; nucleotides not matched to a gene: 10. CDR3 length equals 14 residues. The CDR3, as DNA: TGTGCCAGCTGCTGTGGCGGGAGGGCCTATGAGCAGTTCTTC. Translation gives CASCCGGRAYEQFF. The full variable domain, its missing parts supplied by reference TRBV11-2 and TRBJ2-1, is EAGVAQSPRYKIIEKRQSVAFWCNPISGHATLYWYQQILGQGPKLLIQFQNNGVVDDSQLPKDRFSAERLKGVDSTLKIQPAKLEDSAVYLCASCCGGRAYEQFFGPGTRLTVL.

In nucleotides, the CDR3 is TGTGCCAGCAGCTTAGTAGGGCCAAGCACAGATACGCAGTATTTT. It yields the protein CASSLVGPSTDTQYF. V gene TRBV7-9 combines with J gene TRBJ2-3, with D uncertain. CDR1 and CDR2 (germline): SEHNR, FQNEAQ (reference sequence). The CDR3 contains 15 residues. Deletions cut 1 base from V and 0 bases from J, with 8 bases between.

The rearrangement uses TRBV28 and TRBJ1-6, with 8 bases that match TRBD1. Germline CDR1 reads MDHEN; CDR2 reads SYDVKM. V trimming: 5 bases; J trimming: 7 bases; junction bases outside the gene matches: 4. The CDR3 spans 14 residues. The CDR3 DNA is TGTGCCAGCAGTCCTCGACAGGGGAATTCACCCCTCCACTTT. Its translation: CASSPRQGNSPLHF.

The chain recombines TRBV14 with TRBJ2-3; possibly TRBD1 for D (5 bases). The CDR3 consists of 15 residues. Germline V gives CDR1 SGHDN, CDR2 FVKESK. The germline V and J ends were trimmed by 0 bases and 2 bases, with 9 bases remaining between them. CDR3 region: CASSQDDRYTDTQYF. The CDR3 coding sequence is TGTGCCAGCAGCCAAGATGACAGATACACAGATACGCAGTATTTT.

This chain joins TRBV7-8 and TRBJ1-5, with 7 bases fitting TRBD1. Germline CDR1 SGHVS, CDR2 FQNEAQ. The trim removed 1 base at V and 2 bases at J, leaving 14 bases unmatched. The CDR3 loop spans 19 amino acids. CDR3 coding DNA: TGTGCCAGCAGCTTAGGGAGCCGACAGGGCCCCAGGGGCAATCAGCCCCAGCATTTT. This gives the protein CASSLGSRQGPRGNQPQHF.

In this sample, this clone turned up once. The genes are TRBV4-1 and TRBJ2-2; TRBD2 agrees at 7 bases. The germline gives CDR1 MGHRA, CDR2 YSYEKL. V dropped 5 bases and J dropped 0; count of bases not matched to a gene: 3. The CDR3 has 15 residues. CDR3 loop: CASSGRGANTGELFF. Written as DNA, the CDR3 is TGCGCCAGCAGCGGACGGGGGGCGAACACCGGGGAGCTGTTTTTT.

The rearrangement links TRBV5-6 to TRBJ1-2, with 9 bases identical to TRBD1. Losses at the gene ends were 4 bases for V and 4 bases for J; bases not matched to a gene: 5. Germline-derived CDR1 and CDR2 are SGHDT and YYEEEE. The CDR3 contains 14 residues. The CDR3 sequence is CASSPRGQGYGYTF. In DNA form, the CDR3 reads TGTGCCAGCAGCCCCCGGGGACAGGGCTATGGCTACACCTTC. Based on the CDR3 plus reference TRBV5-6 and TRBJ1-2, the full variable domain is DAGVTQSPTHLIKTRGQQVTLRCSPKSGHDTVSWYQQALGQGPQFIFQYYEEEERQRGNFPDRFSGHQFPNYSSELNVNALLLGDSALYLCASSPRGQGYGYTFGSGTRLTVV.

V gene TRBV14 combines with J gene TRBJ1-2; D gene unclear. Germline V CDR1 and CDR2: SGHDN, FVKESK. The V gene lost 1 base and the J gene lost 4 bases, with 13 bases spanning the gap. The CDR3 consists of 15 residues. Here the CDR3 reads CASSQGVVQSYGYTF. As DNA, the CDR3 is TGTGCCAGCAGCCAAGGTGTGGTACAAAGCTATGGCTACACCTTC.

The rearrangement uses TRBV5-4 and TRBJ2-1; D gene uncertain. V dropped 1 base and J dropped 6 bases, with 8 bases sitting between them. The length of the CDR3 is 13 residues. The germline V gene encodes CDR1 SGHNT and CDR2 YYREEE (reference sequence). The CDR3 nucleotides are TGTGCCAGCAGCTTGTGGGTAGGCAATGAGCAGTTCTTC. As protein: CASSLWVGNEQFF.